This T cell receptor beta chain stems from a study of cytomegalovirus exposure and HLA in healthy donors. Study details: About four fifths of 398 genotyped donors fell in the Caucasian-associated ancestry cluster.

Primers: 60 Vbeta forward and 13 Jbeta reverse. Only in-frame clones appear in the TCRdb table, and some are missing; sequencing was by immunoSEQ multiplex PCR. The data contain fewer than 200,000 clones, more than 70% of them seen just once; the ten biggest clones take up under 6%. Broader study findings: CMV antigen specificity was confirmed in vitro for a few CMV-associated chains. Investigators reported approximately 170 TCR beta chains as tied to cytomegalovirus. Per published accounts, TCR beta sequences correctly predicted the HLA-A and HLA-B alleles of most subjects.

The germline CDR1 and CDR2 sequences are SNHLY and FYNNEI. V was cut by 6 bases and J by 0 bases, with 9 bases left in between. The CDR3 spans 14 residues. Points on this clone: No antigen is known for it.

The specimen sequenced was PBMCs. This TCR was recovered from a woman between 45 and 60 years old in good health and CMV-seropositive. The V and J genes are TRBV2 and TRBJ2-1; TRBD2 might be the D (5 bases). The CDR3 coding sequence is TGTGCCAGCAGCCTAGCAATCTCCTACAATGAGCAGTTCTTC. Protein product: CASSLAISYNEQFF.